The 5 T cell receptor beta chains below all came from one sample that was sequenced in a study of shared clonotypes between healthy human individuals (dated by TCRdb to about 2020). Preparation of the library involved the immunoSEQ multiplex PCR assay. TCRdb re-hosts the immuneACCESS table, in-frame sequences only. Its copies lack some clones; in the studies checked, an unresolved V gene accounts for under half of them, and the cause for the rest is not known. Present in this sample are roughly 650,000 clones, about 96% of which were seen just once. The top ten clonotypes cover less than 0.12% of the sample. For the CD8 naive samples, CD45RO-negative cells were positively selected for CCR7, yielding a CD45RA+CCR7+ population from which TemRA cells were excluded. Sequencing was carried out using naive CD8+ T cells sorted from blood. The cell subset or site label on this specimen signifies: CD45RA+CCR7+. The receptors here all came from a woman aged 25 to 39 in good health.

The chain employs TRBV7-9 and TRBJ2-1, with 12 positions matching TRBD2. Per the germline V gene, CDR1 is SEHNR and CDR2 is FQNEAQ (reference sequence). The CDR3 totals 17 residues. V lost 5 bases, J lost 4 bases, and 9 bases stayed unmatched. As DNA, the CDR3 is TGTGCCAGCAGCCCCCGGGCGGGGACTAGCGGGTACAATGAGCAGTTCTTC. It specifies CASSPRAGTSGYNEQFF.

The gene calls are TRBV6-1 and TRBJ2-7, with D unresolved. The ends were cut back, 7 bases at V and 0 bases at J, with 16 bases in the middle. Germline V CDR1 and CDR2: MNHNS, SASEGT. The CDR3 spans 15 residues. CDR3 in amino acids: CASTDPTSVSYEQYF. CDR3 nucleotide sequence: TGTGCCAGCACCGACCCCACTTCGGTCTCCTACGAGCAGTACTTC.

The J gene is TRBJ2-1, the V gene TRBV7-9, with D unresolved. The CDR3 has 15 amino acids. Deletions cut 5 bases from V and 5 bases from J, with 16 bases between. Germline V CDR1 and CDR2: SEHNR, FQNEAQ (reference sequence). In DNA, the CDR3 is TGTGCCAGCAGCCCCGATGGGCCCCCCAACAATGAGCAGTTCTTC. Protein product: CASSPDGPPNNEQFF. The complete variable domain, with remaining parts taken from reference TRBV7-9 and TRBJ2-1, reads DTGVSQNPRHKITKRGQNVTFRCDPISEHNRLYWYRQTLGQGPEFLTYFQNEAQLEKSRLLSDRFSAERPKGSFSTLEIQRTEQGDSAMYLCASSPDGPPNNEQFFGPGTRLTVL.

The chain joins TRBV10-2 to TRBJ2-7, with D uncertain. V gave up 2 bases and J gave up 2 bases, with 4 bases separating them. Germline values: CDR1 WSHSY, CDR2 SAAADI. This CDR3 region has 12 residues. Written as DNA, the CDR3 is TGCGCCAGCAGTGAGGGAACCTACGAGCAGTACTTC. Its translation: CASSEGTYEQYF.

This chain links TRBV9 with TRBJ1-2; D perhaps matches TRBD1 (5 bases). The CDR3 runs 13 residues. Deletions cut 4 bases from V and 4 bases from J, with 11 bases between. Germline V gives CDR1 SGDLS, CDR2 YYNGEE. CDR3 amino acids: CASSSQGVYGYTF. CDR3 sequence (DNA): TGTGCCAGCAGCTCCCAGGGTGTCTATGGCTACACCTTC.